The source of this TCR beta chain is a study of T cell repertoires in Merkel cell carcinoma (dated by TCRdb to the late 2010s). About the full investigation: Patients who had received intralesional immunotherapy or systemic immune checkpoint blockade ahead of the biopsy were left out. To be included, a subject needed both a diagnosis of MCPyV-positive Merkel cell carcinoma and tumor-infiltrating lymphocytes that had been successfully expanded in vitro. MCPyV-specific clonotypes were initially defined through tetramer sorting, cloning and paired TCR sequencing of expanded tumor-infiltrating lymphocytes. The full study reports these points: Normal tissue biopsies were not studied.

The immunoSEQ assay was used both to sequence TRB CDR3 from tumor genomic DNA and to process the resulting data. TCRdb retrieved this table from immuneACCESS and kept in-frame rearrangements only. Not all clones are present; in checked studies, unresolved V genes account for under half, and no reason is known for the remainder. The sample has 13,000 to 15,000 clones on record, approximately 73% of them singletons. The ten largest make up 17% of the sample. The CDR3, cysteine through phenylalanine, is 15 amino acids long. Only CDR3 DNA remains: 45 bases, in frame from the first base. Trimming takes 3 bases off V and 0 bases off J; junction bases not matched to a gene: 1. The germline V gene supplies CDR1 SGHTA and CDR2 FQGNSA. In this sample, this clone turned up once. The antigen it recognizes is unknown. One base away there is no much larger clone; base qualities are not given. Biopsy-confirmed MCPyV-positive Merkel cell carcinoma was present in the study subjects, and positive serum antibodies to T-antigen were found in every subject. Genomic DNA was extracted from about 6 adjacent 10-micron frozen tumor sections without any cell sorting or culture. Roughly 5 x 5 x 5 mm of tumor biopsy tissue was frozen in optimal cutting temperature compound. Hematoxylin and eosin scout sections confirmed abundant Merkel cell carcinoma and infiltrating cells in the frozen biopsy.

Recombination joined TRBV7-2 with TRBJ1-4, with 7 middle bases fitting TRBD1. The receptor comes from an adult with Merkel cell carcinoma. Sequenced input: tumor tissue. In nucleotides, the sequence is TGTGCCAGCAGCTTGGGGACAGCAACTAATGAAAAACTGTTTTTT. This yields the protein CASSLGTATNEKLFF.